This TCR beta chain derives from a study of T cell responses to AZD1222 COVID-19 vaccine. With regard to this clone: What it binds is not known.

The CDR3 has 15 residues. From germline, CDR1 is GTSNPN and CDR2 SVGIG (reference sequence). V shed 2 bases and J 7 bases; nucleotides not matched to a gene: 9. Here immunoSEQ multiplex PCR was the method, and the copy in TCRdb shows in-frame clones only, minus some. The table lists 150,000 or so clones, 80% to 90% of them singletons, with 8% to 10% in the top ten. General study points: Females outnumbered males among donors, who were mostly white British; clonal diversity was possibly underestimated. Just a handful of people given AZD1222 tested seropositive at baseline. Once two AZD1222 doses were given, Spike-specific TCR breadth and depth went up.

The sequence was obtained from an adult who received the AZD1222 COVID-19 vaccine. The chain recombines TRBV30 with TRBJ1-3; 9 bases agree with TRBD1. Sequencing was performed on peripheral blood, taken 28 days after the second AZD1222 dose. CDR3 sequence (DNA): TGTGCCTGGAGTCGGGTAACAGGGGGCATGAACACCATATATTTT. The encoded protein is CAWSRVTGGMNTIYF.